This T cell receptor beta chain comes out of a study of PD-L1 blockade in urothelial cancer. Study summary: Every 3 weeks, patients received intravenous atezolizumab 1,200 mg, beginning 2014. Male sex and bladder-origin urothelial cancer characterized about nine tenths of the roughly 29 patients. Typically, measured as a median, blood samples had 140,000 or so T cells. Study-level points and caveats: When measured at 3 weeks, tumor-associated blood clones expanded more in durable-benefit patients.

Notes on this clone: What it recognizes is unknown.

Profiled with immunoSEQ multiplex PCR; TCRdb holds only in-frame clones, not every one. The sample lists tens of thousands of clones; 80% to 85% were seen once. V dropped 5 bases and J dropped 2 bases, with 18 bases sitting between them. Looked up from germline, CDR1 is MNHNY and CDR2 is SVGAGI (reference sequence). The CDR3 has 16 amino acids. Time point defined: pretreatment peripheral blood. The source material was PBMCs, sampled around atezolizumab (anti-PD-L1) treatment. This TCR derives from a man aged 55 to 70 with urothelial cancer. The genes are TRBV6-6 and TRBJ1-2, with a possible D match to TRBD1 (5 bases). The CDR3 here is CASSPSGARKNYGYTF. For the CDR3, the DNA is TGTGCCAGCAGTCCGAGTGGGGCACGGAAAAACTATGGCTACACCTTC.